The rows below give T cell receptor beta chains drawn from one sample of a study of T cell responses to AZD1222 COVID-19 vaccine. Assay used: immunoSEQ multiplex PCR; TCRdb lists only in-frame clones, some missing. The data show around 140,000 clones, with 75% to 95% seen just once and around 7.6% held by the top ten. The sequenced sample was peripheral blood, obtained 28 days after the second dose of the MenACWY control vaccine. These receptors were obtained from an adult who received the MenACWY meningococcal vaccine as a control. CDR3s include the opening cysteine and the closing phenylalanine or tryptophan. A D gene is named only where the DNA matches it firmly. Clone size is stated in some rows and not others, as once, few, many or a class when expanded.

NA TRBJ1-6 TRBV5-6 NA TGTGCCAGCAGCTTGCAGGTGGATTCACCCCTCCACTTT CASSLQVDSPLHF
NA TRBJ2-5 TRBV7-9 NA TGTGCCAGCAGCTTAGTGGGAGGGCGGAGACAGGGGACCCAGTACTTC CASSLVGGRRQGTQYF
NA TRBJ2-2 TRBV5-4 NA TGTGCCAGCAGCTTGGCCGATTTCAGGGGATTTACCACCGGGGAGCTGTTTTTT CASSLADFRGFTTGELFF
NA TRBJ1-5 TRBV19 TRBD1 TGTGCCAGTAGTATCACAGGGGGAGGGATGGGCAATCAGCCCCAGCATTTT CASSITGGGMGNQPQHF
NA TRBJ2-7 TRBV7-2 TRBD1 TGTGCCAGCAGTTCCACAGGGGGCCCTTCCTACGAGCAGTACTTC CASSSTGGPSYEQYF
NA TRBJ2-5 TRBV2 NA TGTGCCAGCAAGTCTATCAGGCCGGAGGAGACCCAGTACTTC CASKSIRPEETQYF
NA TRBJ1-3 TRBV5-1 TRBD1 TGCGCCAGCAGCAACCAACAGGGGGTCTTTGGAAACACCATATATTTT CASSNQQGVFGNTIYF
NA TRBJ2-7 TRBV6-5 NA TGTGCCAGCAGTTACTCGGGAGCAAGCTCCTACGAGCAGTACTTC CASSYSGASSYEQYF
NA TRBJ1-2 TRBV19 TRBD1 TGTGCCAGCAGGAAACAGGGGGCTGATGGCTACACCTTC CASRKQGADGYTF
NA TRBJ2-5 TRBV28 TRBD1 TGTGCCAGCAGTTTATATGGCAGGGGGCAAGAGACCCAGTACTTC CASSLYGRGQETQYF
NA TRBJ2-3 TRBV7-2 NA TGTGCCAGCAGCTTGGACGGGAGCACAGATACGCAGTATTTT CASSLDGSTDTQYF
NA TRBJ2-4 TRBV5-4 NA TGTGCCAGCAGCTTGGGGGGCGGGAAACCCAACATTCAGTACTTC CASSLGGGKPNIQYF
NA TRBJ1-2 TRBV6-6 NA TGTGCCAGCAGGACCTCTGAGACAGGCGACGGCTATGGCTACACCTTC CASRTSETGDGYGYTF
NA TRBJ2-5 TRBV7-2 NA TGTGCCAGCAGCTTTGGTAATGAACCGCCGCAAGAGACCCAGTACTTC CASSFGNEPPQETQYF
NA TRBJ1-5 TRBV12-3/TRBV12-4 NA TGTGCCAGCAGTGGTGGCGGCAATCAGCCCCAGCATTTT CASSGGGNQPQHF
NA TRBJ1-4 TRBV9 NA TGTGCCAGCAGCGTGCAGGGTACGGGTAATGAAAAACTGTTTTTT CASSVQGTGNEKLFF
NA TRBJ2-7 TRBV5-5 NA TGTGCCAGCAGCCCGCCGGGGTCGCCCACGTACGAGCAGTACTTC CASSPPGSPTYEQYF
NA TRBJ1-6 TRBV21-1 NA TGTGCCAGCAGCAAAGCGAGGGAAGTCGTTCGATCACCCCTCCACTTT CASSKAREVVRSPLHF
few TRBJ2-1 TRBV6-1 TRBD2 TGTGCCAGCAGTGAAACCCGGACTAGCTACAATGAGCAGTTCTTC CASSETRTSYNEQFF
NA TRBJ1-5 TRBV7-8 TRBD1 TGTGCCAGCAGCCCAGCAGGGGGCGGTCAGCCCCAGCATTTT CASSPAGGGQPQHF
NA TRBJ1-6 TRBV6-5 TRBD1 TGTGCCAGCAGTTCGGACAGGGTTTCAAGTTCACCCCTCCACTTT CASSSDRVSSSPLHF
NA TRBJ2-3 TRBV11-3 NA TGTGCCAGCAGCTTAAGGTCAGATACGCAGTATTTT CASSLRSDTQYF
NA TRBJ1-2 TRBV29-1 TRBD1 TGCAGCGTTGGAGGACAGGGATTCTTTGGCTACACCTTC CSVGGQGFFGYTF
NA TRBJ2-7 TRBV19 NA TGTGCCAGTACCCCGGGGCGACATGGGGGTTACGAGCAGTACTTC CASTPGRHGGYEQYF
NA TRBJ2-7 TRBV11-3 NA TGTGCCAGCAGCTTAGGGGCCGGGATGTCCTACGAGCAGTACTTC CASSLGAGMSYEQYF
NA TRBJ1-5 TRBV2 TRBD1 TGTGCCAGCAGTGATACAGGGGGCTGGGATCAGCCCCAGCATTTT CASSDTGGWDQPQHF
NA TRBJ1-1 TRBV29-1 TRBD1 TGCAGCGCTCAGCGGGGACAGGGGGCAGGTACTGAAGCTTTCTTT CSAQRGQGAGTEAFF
NA TRBJ1-1 TRBV5-1 TRBD1 TGCGCCAGCAGCTTGGGAGACAGGGTATCCGTCACTGAAGCTTTCTTT CASSLGDRVSVTEAFF
once TRBJ1-5 TRBV7-2 NA TGTGCCAGCAGACAGAACAATCAGCCCCAGCATTTT CASRQNNQPQHF
NA TRBJ1-1 TRBV19 NA TGTGCCAGTACTCCTCAGGGTGACACTGAAGCTTTCTTT CASTPQGDTEAFF
NA TRBJ1-5 TRBV3-1/TRBV3-2 NA TGTGCCAGCAGCCAACAGGGGCTTTCGCAGCCCCAGCATTTT CASSQQGLSQPQHF
NA TRBJ2-1 TRBV24-1 TRBD2 TGTGCCACCAGTGACCCTACGGGACTAGGTTCCTACAATGAGCAGTTCTTC CATSDPTGLGSYNEQFF
NA TRBJ2-7 TRBV7-2 TRBD2 TGTGCCAGCAGCTTAGCGGCCGGCGGGGGGCCCTCCTACGAGCAGTACTTC CASSLAAGGGPSYEQYF
NA TRBJ1-5 TRBV5-8 NA TGTGCCAGCAGCCTCGGGACGGTAAGCAATCAGCCCCAGCATTTT CASSLGTVSNQPQHF
NA TRBJ2-5 TRBV10-1 NA TGCGCCAGCAGTGGTGGGGTCCGCCAAGAGATCCAGTACTTC CASSGGVRQEIQYF
NA TRBJ2-5 TRBV6-1 TRBD2 TGTGCCAGCAGTGAAGGGCCAGCGGGACTGCAAGAGACCCAGTACTTC CASSEGPAGLQETQYF
NA TRBJ2-7 TRBV28 NA TGTGCCAGCAGTGTACCAGCGTCCTACGAGCAGTACTTC CASSVPASYEQYF
once TRBJ2-7 TRBV10-3 TRBD1 TGTGCCATCAGGGACAGGGGGCAATACGAGCAGTACTTC CAIRDRGQYEQYF
NA TRBJ2-5 TRBV6-5 NA TGTGCCAGCAGTTACTCGGATCGAAGGGTGACCCAGTACTTC CASSYSDRRVTQYF